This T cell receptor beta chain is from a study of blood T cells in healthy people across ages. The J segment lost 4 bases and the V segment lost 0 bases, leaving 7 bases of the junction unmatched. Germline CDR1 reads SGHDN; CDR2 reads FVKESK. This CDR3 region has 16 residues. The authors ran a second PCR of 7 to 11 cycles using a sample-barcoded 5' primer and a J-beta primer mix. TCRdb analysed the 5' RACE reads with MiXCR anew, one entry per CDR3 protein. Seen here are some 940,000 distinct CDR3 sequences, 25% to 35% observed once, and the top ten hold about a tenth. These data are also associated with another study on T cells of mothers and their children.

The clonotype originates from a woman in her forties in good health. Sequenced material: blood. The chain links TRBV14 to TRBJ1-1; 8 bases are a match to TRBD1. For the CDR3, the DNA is TGTGCCAGCAGCCAAGAGGGAGACAGGGGAAGCACTGAAGCTTTCTTT. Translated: CASSQEGDRGSTEAFF.